One TCR beta chain is described in this entry. Its antigen is unknown. The record originates from a study of lymphopenia after photon versus proton radiotherapy. Study results and limitations: In patients who died, overall survival fell as post-nadir TCR diversity dropped more. Authors raise, but do not show, better survival with proton therapy.

The CDR3 length is 12 residues. Germline V CDR1 and CDR2: SNHLY, FYNNEI. The ends were cut back, 4 bases at V and 4 bases at J, with 7 bases in the middle. Profiling relied on immunoSEQ multiplex PCR, and the TCRdb table lists in-frame clones only, not all of them. The table includes about 24,000 clones, 84% detected once. The sample was peripheral blood, taken from a patient treated with photon-based radiotherapy. J is TRBJ1-2 and V is TRBV2; possibly TRBD1 for D (5 bases). This sequence originates from a man aged 35-49 years with gastric cancer. CDR3 nucleotide sequence: TGTGCCAGCAGTGGACAGAGCTATGGCTACACCTTC. Translating gives CASSGQSYGYTF.